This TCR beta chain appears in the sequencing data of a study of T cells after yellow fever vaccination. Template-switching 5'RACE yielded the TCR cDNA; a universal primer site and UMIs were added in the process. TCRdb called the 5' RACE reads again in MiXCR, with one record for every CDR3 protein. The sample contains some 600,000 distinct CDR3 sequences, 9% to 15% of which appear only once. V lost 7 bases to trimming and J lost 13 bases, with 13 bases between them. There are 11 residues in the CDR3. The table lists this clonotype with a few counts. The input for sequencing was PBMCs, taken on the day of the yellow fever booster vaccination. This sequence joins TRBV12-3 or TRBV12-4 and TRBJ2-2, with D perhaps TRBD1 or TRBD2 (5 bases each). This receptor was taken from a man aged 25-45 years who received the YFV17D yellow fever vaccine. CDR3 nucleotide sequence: TGTGCCAGCAAGGGACCCCGGGTGCTGTTTTTT. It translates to CASKGPRVLFF.